This T cell receptor (beta chain) was captured in a study of blood T cell repertoires in COVID-19. Overall study: Sites across the United States, Italy and Spain contributed samples from acute and convalescent COVID-19. PBMCs, B-cell-depleted T cells, or T cells were the source of the cDNA or gDNA that made up the material.

The V end lost 5 bases, the J end lost 1 base, and 17 bases lay between the germline ends. The CDR3 loop spans 16 amino acids. The germline CDR1 and CDR2 sequences are LGHDT and YNNKEL (reference sequence). Original processing methods: Quantification of nucleated cells was approximated via reference gene primer amplification. Only in-frame clones appear in the TCRdb table, and some are missing; sequencing was by immunoSEQ multiplex PCR. V, J and clone size were drawn from that table, and D and trimming were deduced from the DNA. The sample holds 150,000 to 200,000 clones, 85% to 90% seen once. Sequenced input: peripheral blood. This chain links TRBV3-1 (or the pseudogene TRBV3-2) with TRBJ1-1; maybe TRBD1 (5 bases). The TCR sequence derives from a woman older than 75 in a cohort sampled during active or convalescent COVID-19. CDR3 coding DNA: TGTGCCAGCAGCTCAAGACAGCCTCTACCGAACACTGAAGCTTTCTTT. Protein: CASSSRQPLPNTEAFF.